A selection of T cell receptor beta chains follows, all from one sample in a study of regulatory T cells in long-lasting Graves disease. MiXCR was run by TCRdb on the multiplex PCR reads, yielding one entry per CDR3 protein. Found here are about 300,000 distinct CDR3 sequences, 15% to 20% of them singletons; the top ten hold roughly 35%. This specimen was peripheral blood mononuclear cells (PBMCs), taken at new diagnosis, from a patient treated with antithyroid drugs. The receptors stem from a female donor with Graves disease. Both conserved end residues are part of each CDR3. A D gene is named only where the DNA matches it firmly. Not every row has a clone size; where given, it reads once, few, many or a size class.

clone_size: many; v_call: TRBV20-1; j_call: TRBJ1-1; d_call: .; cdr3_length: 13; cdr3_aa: CSARTRLNTEAFF; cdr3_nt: TGCAGTGCTAGAACCAGGTTGAACACTGAAGCTTTCTTT
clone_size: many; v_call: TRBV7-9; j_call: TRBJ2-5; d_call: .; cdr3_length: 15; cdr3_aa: CASSFFPKDLPSQYF; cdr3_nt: TGTGCCAGCAGCTTTTTTCCGAAGGACCTTCCTTCCCAGTACTTC
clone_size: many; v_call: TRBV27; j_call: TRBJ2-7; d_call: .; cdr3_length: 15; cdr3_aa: CASSLLGGPNDEQYF; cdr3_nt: TGTGCCAGCAGTTTACTGGGGGGCCCTAATGACGAGCAGTACTTC
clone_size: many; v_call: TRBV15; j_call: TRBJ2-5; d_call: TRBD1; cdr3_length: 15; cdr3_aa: CATSRGGQWQETQYF; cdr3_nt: TGTGCCACCAGCAGAGGGGGACAGTGGCAAGAGACCCAGTACTTC
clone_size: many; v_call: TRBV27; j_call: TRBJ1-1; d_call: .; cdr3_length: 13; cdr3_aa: CASKIRGGTEAFF; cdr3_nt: TGTGCCAGCAAGATTAGGGGAGGCACTGAAGCTTTCTTT
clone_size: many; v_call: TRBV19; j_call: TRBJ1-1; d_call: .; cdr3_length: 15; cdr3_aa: CASTISGDMNTEAFF; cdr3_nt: TGTGCCAGTACAATATCCGGCGACATGAACACTGAAGCTTTCTTT
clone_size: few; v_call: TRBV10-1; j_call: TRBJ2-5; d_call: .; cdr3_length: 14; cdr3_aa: CASSESGGRETQYF; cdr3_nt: TGCGCCAGCAGTGAGTCAGGGGGACGGGAGACCCAGTACTTC
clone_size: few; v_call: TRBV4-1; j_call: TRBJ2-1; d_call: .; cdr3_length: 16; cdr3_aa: CASSQGTGAPLNEQFF; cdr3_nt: TGCGCCAGCAGCCAAGGTACGGGAGCTCCTCTCAATGAGCAGTTCTTC
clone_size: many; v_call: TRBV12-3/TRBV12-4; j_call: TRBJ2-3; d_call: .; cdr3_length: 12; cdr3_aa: CASSADTDTQYF; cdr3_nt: TGTGCCAGCAGTGCGGACACGGATACGCAGTATTTT
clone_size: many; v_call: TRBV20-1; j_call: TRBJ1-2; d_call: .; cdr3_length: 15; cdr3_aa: CSAPMDPFSRYGYTF; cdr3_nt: TGCAGTGCCCCTATGGATCCTTTTTCGCGCTATGGCTACACCTTC
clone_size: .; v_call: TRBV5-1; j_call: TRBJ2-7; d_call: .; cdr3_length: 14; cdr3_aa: CASRAEGGRYEQYF; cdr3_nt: TGTGCCAGTAGGGCGGAGGGGGGAAGGTACGAGCAGTACTTC
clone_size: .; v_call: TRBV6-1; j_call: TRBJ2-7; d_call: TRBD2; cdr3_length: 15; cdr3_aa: CASSAGTSGSTEQYF; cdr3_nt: TGTGCCAGCAGTGCCGGGACTAGCGGGAGTACCGAGCAGTACTTC
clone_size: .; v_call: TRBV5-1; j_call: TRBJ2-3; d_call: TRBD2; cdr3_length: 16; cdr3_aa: CASRSQPSGGIDTQYF; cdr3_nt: TGCGCCAGCAGATCTCAACCTAGCGGCGGCATCGATACGCAGTATTTT
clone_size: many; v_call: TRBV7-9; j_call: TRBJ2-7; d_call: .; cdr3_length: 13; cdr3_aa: CASSRDGSYEQYF; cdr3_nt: TGTGCCAGCAGTCGTGATGGATCCTACGAGCAGTACTTC
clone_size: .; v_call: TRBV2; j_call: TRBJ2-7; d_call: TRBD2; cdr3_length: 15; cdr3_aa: CASRPEGREGYEQYF; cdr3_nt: TGTGCCAGCAGGCCGGAGGGGCGGGAGGGGTACGAGCAGTACTTC
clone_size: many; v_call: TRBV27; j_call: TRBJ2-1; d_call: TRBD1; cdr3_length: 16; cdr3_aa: CASSLSGQGGLFEQFF; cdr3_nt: TGTGCCAGCAGTTTATCAGGACAGGGGGGCTTGTTTGAGCAGTTCTTC
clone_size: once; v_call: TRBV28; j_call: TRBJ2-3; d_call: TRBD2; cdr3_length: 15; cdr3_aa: CASSLTGGYTDTQYF; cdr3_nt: TGTGCCAGCAGTTTAACGGGAGGGTACACAGATACGCAGTATTTT
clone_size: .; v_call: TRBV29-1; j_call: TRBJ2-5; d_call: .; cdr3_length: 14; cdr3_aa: CSVEPKRAKETQYF; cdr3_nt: TGCAGCGTTGAGCCCAAGCGGGCCAAAGAGACCCAGTACTTC